Listed here are 27 T cell receptor beta chains from one sample, sequenced in a study of lymphopenia after photon versus proton radiotherapy. Repertoires were generated with immunoSEQ multiplex PCR, while TCRdb's copy carries only in-frame clones and drops some. Of 35,000 to 50,000 clones in the sample, approximately 80% were seen once. The sequences come from peripheral blood, collected from a patient treated with proton-based radiotherapy. Receptors originate from a woman aged 70-85 years with pancreatic cancer.

This chain links TRBV2 with TRBJ1-2; D perhaps matches TRBD1 (5 bases). Trimming pared 6 bases from V and 4 bases from J, leaving 18 bases between. Per germline, CDR1 SNHLY and CDR2 FYNNEI. The CDR3 has 15 amino acids. Here the CDR3 reads CASRGARVWSYGYTF. Here the CDR3 DNA reads TGTGCCAGCAGAGGAGCCAGGGTATGGAGCTATGGCTACACCTTC.

The J gene is TRBJ2-2, the V gene TRBV2; D uncertain. The CDR3 consists of 15 residues. Germline values: CDR1 SNHLY, CDR2 FYNNEI. V was cut by 8 bases and J by 6 bases, with 19 bases left in between. CDR3 in amino acids: CASLSPRTFPGELFF. The CDR3 bases are TGTGCCAGCCTCTCCCCCCGGACCTTCCCCGGGGAGCTGTTTTTT.

The rearrangement uses TRBV7-3 and TRBJ1-4; a weak D match, TRBD1 (6 bases). This CDR3 has 15 residues. The germline V and J ends were trimmed by 2 bases and 6 bases, with 13 bases remaining between them. Germline loops: CDR1 SGHTA, CDR2 FQGTGA. DNA for the CDR3: TGTGCCAGCAGCTTAGGTCAGGGGAGGGATGAAAAACTGTTTTTT. Protein product: CASSLGQGRDEKLFF.

This clone appeared once. The genes are TRBV19 and TRBJ2-5, with D tentatively TRBD1 or TRBD2 (5 bases each). The V and J ends lost 3 bases and 4 bases respectively, with 15 bases between them. The CDR3 extends over 15 amino acids. Per germline, CDR1 LNHDA and CDR2 SQIVND (reference sequence). CDR3 protein: CASSIAPGLGETQYF. In DNA form, the CDR3 reads TGTGCCAGTAGTATCGCCCCGGGGCTGGGAGAGACCCAGTACTTC.

The rearrangement joins TRBV15 to TRBJ1-1; D might be TRBD1 (5 bases). CDR1 LNHNV and CDR2 YYDKDF come from the germline V gene (reference sequence). CDR3 length equals 14 residues. The ends were cut back, 1 base at V and 4 bases at J, with 10 bases in the middle. CDR3 coding DNA: TGTGCCACCAGCAGAGGAGGGGTTGGCACTGAAGCTTTCTTT. Translated, it gives CATSRGGVGTEAFF.

The chain couples TRBV29-1 to TRBJ2-1; 14 bases map to TRBD2. V was clipped by 3 bases and J by 7 bases; unmatched bases: 11. The CDR3 is made up of 17 amino acids. Germline lookup yields CDR1 SQVTM and CDR2 ANQGSEA. The CDR3 DNA sequence: TGCAGCGTTGAGGGGACTAGCGGGAGACCGAATGGGAATGAGCAGTTCTTC. Amino acid sequence: CSVEGTSGRPNGNEQFF.

This chain joins TRBV11-3 and TRBJ1-1, with D perhaps matching TRBD1 (6 bases). Trimming shortened V by 3 bases and J by 8 bases, and 10 bases separated the two germline ends. The CDR3 covers 12 residues. CDR1 is SGHNT and CDR2 is YENEEA in the germline V gene. CDR3: CASSFGGPEAFF. The CDR3 DNA reads as TGTGCCAGCAGCTTTGGGGGCCCCGAAGCTTTCTTT.

This clone was observed a single time. The chain recombines TRBV28 with TRBJ2-7, with a possible D match to TRBD2 (6 bases). V lost 4 bases and J 7 bases, leaving 23 bases between the germline ends. This CDR3 is built from 16 residues. Germline V lookup: CDR1 MDHEN, CDR2 SYDVKM. The CDR3 DNA follows: TGTGCCAGCAGTTCTCGGGCGACCCGGGGGATTGGGGAGCAGTACTTC. Protein: CASSSRATRGIGEQYF.

This clone has just one count. The chain is built from TRBV7-9 and TRBJ1-4; possible D gene TRBD1, 6 bases. CDR1 and CDR2 from the germline V gene are SEHNR and FQNEAQ (reference sequence). The CDR3 is 14 residues long. Trimming took off 3 bases at V and 8 bases at J, with 13 bases between the two ends. The CDR3 coding sequence is TGTGCCAGCAGCTTGAGGGGGATTACCGAAAAACTGTTTTTT. Encoded protein: CASSLRGITEKLFF. The full variable domain, completed using reference TRBV7-9 and TRBJ1-4, is DTGVSQNPRHKITKRGQNVTFRCDPISEHNRLYWYRQTLGQGPEFLTYFQNEAQLEKSRLLSDRFSAERPKGSFSTLEIQRTEQGDSAMYLCASSLRGITEKLFFGSGTQLSVL.

This sequence joins TRBV7-3 and TRBJ2-3; maybe TRBD2 (5 bases). Germline V lookup: CDR1 SGHTA, CDR2 FQGTGA. CDR3 length equals 15 residues. Trimming took 2 bases from V and 4 from J, leaving 13 bases between them. The CDR3 DNA sequence: TGTGCCAGCAGCTTACGAGGGAGTGAATCAGATACGCAGTATTTT. Translating gives CASSLRGSESDTQYF.

Relative to its sample, this clone is medium-sized (0.01 to 0.1%). This chain uses TRBV18 with TRBJ1-4; D perhaps matches TRBD1 (5 bases). The germline gives CDR1 KGHSH, CDR2 LQKENI. V lost 6 bases, J lost 3 bases, and 20 bases lay in between. The CDR3 loop spans 17 amino acids. This CDR3 is CASSTTASGHPNEKLFF. CDR3 coding DNA: TGTGCCAGCTCGACCACTGCTTCTGGACATCCTAATGAAAAACTGTTTTTT.

J is TRBJ2-7 and V is TRBV28; 8 bases align to TRBD1. CDR3 size: 13 residues. Germline V gene lookup returns CDR1 MDHEN and CDR2 SYDVKM. V lost 3 bases and J lost 3; bases outside the gene matches: 1. CDR3 nucleotide sequence: TGTGCCAGCAGTTTCGGGACAGGCTACGAGCAGTACTTC. This translates into CASSFGTGYEQYF.

This clone occurred a few times. V usage is TRBV30 and J usage is TRBJ1-5; a possible D gene is TRBD1 (5 bases). This CDR3 contains 13 residues. Germline CDR1 and CDR2: GTSNPN and SVGIG (reference sequence). The V end lost 2 bases, the J end lost 2 bases, and 7 bases lay between the germline ends. Here the CDR3 DNA reads TGTGCCTGGAGTCCGACAGGCAATCAGCCCCAGCATTTT. Protein product: CAWSPTGNQPQHF.

The chain combines TRBV20-1 with TRBJ2-5; D uncertain. The end of the DNA fits TRBJ2-7 better, so the J call may be wrong. CDR3 length equals 11 residues. The germline V gene has CDR1 DFQATT and CDR2 SNEGSKA (reference sequence). The CDR3 DNA follows: TGCAGTGCTGCAGATACCTACGAGCAGTACTTC. This translates into CSAADTYEQYF.

The rearrangement joins TRBV14 to TRBJ1-1, with TRBD1 matching over 9 bases. From germline, CDR1 is SGHDN and CDR2 FVKESK. V gave up 6 bases and J gave up 1 base; unmatched junction bases: 12. CDR3 length: 17 residues. This chain's CDR3 is CASSRQGGLLGNTEAFF. CDR3 coding DNA: TGTGCCAGCAGTAGACAGGGGGGGCTCCTTGGGAACACTGAAGCTTTCTTT. Supplemented by reference TRBV14 and TRBJ1-1, the full variable domain reads EAGVTQFPSHSVIEKGQTVTLRCDPISGHDNLYWYRRVMGKEIKFLLHFVKESKQDESGMPNNRFLAERTGGTYSTLKVQPAELEDSGVYFCASSRQGGLLGNTEAFFGQGTRLTVV.

The rearrangement uses TRBV11-2 and TRBJ1-3, with D unclear. Germline CDR1 and CDR2: SGHAT and FQNNGV. The CDR3 has 14 residues. Trimming cost V 1 base and J 8 bases, with 12 bases left between them. The CDR3 DNA reads as TGTGCCAGCAGCTTAGCCTTGGTCCCGGACACCATATATTTT. Protein: CASSLALVPDTIYF.

The chain couples TRBV14 to TRBJ2-1; TRBD2 matches at 8 bases. V dropped 4 bases and J dropped 5; count of bases not matched to a gene: 10. The CDR3 is 16 residues long. Germline values: CDR1 SGHDN, CDR2 FVKESK. CDR3 protein: CASSLRALAGNNEQFF. The CDR3 bases are TGTGCCAGCAGCCTCCGGGCGCTAGCGGGTAACAATGAGCAGTTCTTC.

This clone was counted between two and nine times. This chain connects TRBV7-9 to TRBJ2-7, with a possible D match to TRBD2 (5 bases). The CDR3 length is 14 residues. V lost 4 bases and J 3 bases, leaving 13 bases between the germline ends. Germline lookup yields CDR1 SEHNR and CDR2 FQNEAQ (reference sequence). CDR3 region: CASSSNFGLYEQYF. The CDR3 DNA reads TGTGCCAGCAGCTCTAACTTTGGACTCTACGAGCAGTACTTC.

The chain recombines TRBV6-5 with TRBJ1-1; D perhaps matches TRBD1 (5 bases). V dropped 6 bases and J dropped 9 bases, with 17 bases sitting between them. Germline loops: CDR1 MNHEY, CDR2 SVGAGI. The CDR3 runs to 13 residues. CDR3 sequence (DNA): TGTGCCAGCAGGGAATCTAGGGACGGAAAAGCTTTCTTT. It is translated as CASRESRDGKAFF.

The chain joins TRBV12-5 to TRBJ2-1; 9 bases are shared with TRBD1. The V and J ends lost 1 base and 10 bases, in that order; junction bases with no gene match: 2. In germline, CDR1 is LGHNT, CDR2 FRNRAP. The CDR3 sequence is 13 residues long. This CDR3 reads CASGLGTGDEQFF. CDR3 DNA: TGTGCTAGTGGTTTGGGGACAGGGGACGAGCAGTTCTTC.

The chain recombines TRBV7-2 with TRBJ2-7; 8 positions match TRBD1. The CDR3 runs 13 residues. Germline CDR1 and CDR2: SGHTA and FQGNSA. V shed 10 bases and J 4 bases; nucleotides not matched to a gene: 9. CDR3 sequence: CATSRQGIYEQYF. CDR3 nucleotides: TGTGCCACCTCTCGACAGGGGATTTACGAGCAGTACTTC.

The chain recombines TRBV7-2 with TRBJ1-1; no definite D call. The CDR3 covers 16 residues. CDR1 and CDR2 (germline): SGHTA, FQGNSA. The V and J ends lost 5 bases and 0 bases respectively, with 16 bases between them. The CDR3 here is CASSTRGVRVNTEAFF. CDR3 DNA sequence: TGTGCCAGCAGCACCCGCGGCGTTAGGGTGAACACTGAAGCTTTCTTT.

Points on this clone: The junction differs from germline at one of its ends, possibly a read error. V and J are TRBV4-3 and TRBJ1-3; 7 positions agree with TRBD1. This CDR3 is 15 amino acids long. The V gene's germline CDR1 is LGHNA and CDR2 YSLEER. The CDR3, as DNA: TGCGCCAGCAGCGAAGACAGGGTCTCTGGAAACACCATATATTTT. Its translation is CASSEDRVSGNTIYF.

The chain combines TRBV11-2 with TRBJ2-6, with TRBD1 identical over 7 bases. The ends lost 4 bases at V and 2 bases at J; junction bases unmatched: 2. Germline CDR1 reads SGHAT; CDR2 reads FQNNGV. The CDR3 covers 15 residues. The CDR3 loop reads CASSSQGAGANVLTF. The CDR3 DNA follows: TGTGCCAGCAGCTCTCAGGGGGCTGGGGCCAACGTCCTGACTTTC.

V gene TRBV28 combines with J gene TRBJ2-5; D might be TRBD1 (5 bases). Trimming pared 5 bases from V and 1 base from J, leaving 8 bases between. Germline V gene data show CDR1 as MDHEN and CDR2 as SYDVKM. The CDR3 has 13 residues. In DNA, the CDR3 is TGTGCCAGCAGTCGACAGCTCCAAGAGACCCAGTACTTC. As protein: CASSRQLQETQYF.

The J gene is TRBJ2-5, the V gene TRBV30; D is perhaps TRBD1 (6 bases). The CDR3 covers 14 residues. Germline V gene sequence: CDR1 GTSNPN, CDR2 SVGIG (reference sequence). V lost 2 bases to trimming and J lost 5 bases, with 15 bases between them. CDR3 nucleotide sequence: TGTGCCTGGAGTTACACAGGGTCCGCTGAGACCCAGTACTTC. Its translation: CAWSYTGSAETQYF.

The chain uses TRBV19 and TRBJ2-6; D call uncertain. V shed 3 bases and J shed 2 bases, with 5 bases lying between them. Looked up from germline, CDR1 is LNHDA and CDR2 is SQIVND (reference sequence). This CDR3 is 14 amino acids long. The CDR3 nucleotides are TGTGCCAGTAGTATTGGGGCTGGGGCCAACGTCCTGACTTTC. This codes for CASSIGAGANVLTF.